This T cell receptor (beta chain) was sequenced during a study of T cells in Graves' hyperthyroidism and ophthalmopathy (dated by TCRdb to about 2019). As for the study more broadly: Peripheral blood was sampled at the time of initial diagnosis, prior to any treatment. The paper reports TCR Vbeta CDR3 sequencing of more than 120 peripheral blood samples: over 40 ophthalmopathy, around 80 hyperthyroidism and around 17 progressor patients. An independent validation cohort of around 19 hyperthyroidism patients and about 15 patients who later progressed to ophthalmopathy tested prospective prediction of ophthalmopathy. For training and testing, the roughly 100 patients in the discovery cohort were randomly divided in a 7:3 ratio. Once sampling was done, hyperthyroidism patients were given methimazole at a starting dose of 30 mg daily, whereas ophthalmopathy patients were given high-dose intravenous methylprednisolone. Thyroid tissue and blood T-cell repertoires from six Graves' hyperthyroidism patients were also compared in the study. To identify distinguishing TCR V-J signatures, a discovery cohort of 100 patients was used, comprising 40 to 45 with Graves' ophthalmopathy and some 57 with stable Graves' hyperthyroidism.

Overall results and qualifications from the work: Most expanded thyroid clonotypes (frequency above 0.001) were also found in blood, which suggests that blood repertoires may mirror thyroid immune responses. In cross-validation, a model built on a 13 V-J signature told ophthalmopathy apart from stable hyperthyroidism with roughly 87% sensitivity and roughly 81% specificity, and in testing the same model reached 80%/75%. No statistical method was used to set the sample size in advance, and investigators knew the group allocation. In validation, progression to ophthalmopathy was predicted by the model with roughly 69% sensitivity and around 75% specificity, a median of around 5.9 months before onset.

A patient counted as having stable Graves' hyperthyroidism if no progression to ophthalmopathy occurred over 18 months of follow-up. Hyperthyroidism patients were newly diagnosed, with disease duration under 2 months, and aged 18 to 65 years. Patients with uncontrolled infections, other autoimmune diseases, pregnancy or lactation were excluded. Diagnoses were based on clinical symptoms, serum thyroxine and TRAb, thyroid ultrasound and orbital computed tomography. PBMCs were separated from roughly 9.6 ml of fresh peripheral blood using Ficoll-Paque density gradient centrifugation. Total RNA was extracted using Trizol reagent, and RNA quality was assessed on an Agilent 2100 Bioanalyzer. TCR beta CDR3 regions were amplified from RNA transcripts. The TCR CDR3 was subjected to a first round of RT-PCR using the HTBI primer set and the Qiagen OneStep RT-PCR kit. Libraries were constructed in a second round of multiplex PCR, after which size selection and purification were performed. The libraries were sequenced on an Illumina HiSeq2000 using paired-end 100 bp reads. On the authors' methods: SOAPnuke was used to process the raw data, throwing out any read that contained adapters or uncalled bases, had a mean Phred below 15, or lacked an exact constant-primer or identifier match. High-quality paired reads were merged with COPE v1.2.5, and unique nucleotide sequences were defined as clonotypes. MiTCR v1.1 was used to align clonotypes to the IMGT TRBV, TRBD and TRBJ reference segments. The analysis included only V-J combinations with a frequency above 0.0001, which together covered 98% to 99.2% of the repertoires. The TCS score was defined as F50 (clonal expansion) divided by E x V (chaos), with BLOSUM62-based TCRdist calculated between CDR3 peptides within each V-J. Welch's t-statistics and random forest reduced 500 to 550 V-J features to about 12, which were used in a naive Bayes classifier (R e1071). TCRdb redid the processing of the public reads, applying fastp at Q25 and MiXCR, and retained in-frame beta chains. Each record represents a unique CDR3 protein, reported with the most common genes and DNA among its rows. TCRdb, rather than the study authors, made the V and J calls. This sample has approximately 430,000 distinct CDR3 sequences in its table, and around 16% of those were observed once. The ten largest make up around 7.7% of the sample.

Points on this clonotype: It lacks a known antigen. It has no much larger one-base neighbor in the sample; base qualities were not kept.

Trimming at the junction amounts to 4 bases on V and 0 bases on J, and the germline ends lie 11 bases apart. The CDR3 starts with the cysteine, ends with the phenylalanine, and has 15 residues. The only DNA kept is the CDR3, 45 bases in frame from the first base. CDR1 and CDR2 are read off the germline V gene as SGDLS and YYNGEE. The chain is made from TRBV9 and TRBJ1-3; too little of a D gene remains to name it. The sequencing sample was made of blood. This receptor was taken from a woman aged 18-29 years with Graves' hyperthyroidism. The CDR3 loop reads CASSPKGISGNTIYF. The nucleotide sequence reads TGTGCCAGCAGCCCAAAGGGCATCTCTGGAAACACCATATATTTT.